What follows are 30 T cell receptor beta chains derived from one specimen sequenced in a study of blood T cell repertoires in COVID-19. Generated by immunoSEQ multiplex PCR, the TCRdb table keeps only in-frame clones and is missing some. The repertoire holds about 140,000 clones, with 85% as singletons. Material for sequencing was peripheral blood. The receptors were gathered from a human donor with acute or convalescent COVID-19. The donor label of this sample is uncertain.

The chain uses TRBV9 and TRBJ1-1; TRBD1 is a possible D gene (6 bases). CDR1 and CDR2 (germline): SGDLS, YYNGEE. Trimming took off 0 bases at V and 1 base at J, with 10 bases between the two ends. This CDR3 has 15 residues. The CDR3, as DNA: TGTGCCAGCAGCGTAGCGGAACAGGGGAACACTGAAGCTTTCTTT. Its translation: CASSVAEQGNTEAFF.

The chain uses TRBV18 and TRBJ1-6, with no clear D. In germline, CDR1 is KGHSH, CDR2 LQKENI. The CDR3 has 15 residues. V was cut by 0 bases and J by 7 bases, with 10 bases left in between. The CDR3 sequence is CASSPPGGWNSPLHF. DNA for the CDR3: TGTGCCAGCTCACCACCGGGAGGGTGGAATTCACCCCTCCACTTT.

The chain is built from TRBV19 and TRBJ2-7, with a weak D call TRBD1 (6 bases). The CDR3 is made up of 15 amino acids. Germline loops: CDR1 LNHDA, CDR2 SQIVND (reference sequence). The V gene lost 4 bases and the J gene lost 1 base, with 14 bases spanning the gap. The CDR3 DNA is TGTGCCAGTAGTAAAGACAGGATACCATCCTACGAGCAGTACTTC. Its protein is CASSKDRIPSYEQYF.

The rearrangement links TRBV19 to TRBJ2-2; 12 nucleotides align to TRBD1. V lost 7 bases, J lost 5 bases, and 5 bases stayed unmatched. Germline CDR1 is LNHDA and CDR2 is SQIVND (reference sequence). The CDR3 consists of 15 residues. CDR3: CASNGDRGQTGELFF. The CDR3 DNA reads TGTGCCAGTAATGGGGACAGGGGGCAAACCGGGGAGCTGTTTTTT.

In nucleotides, the CDR3 is TGTGCCAGCAGCTTAGGCCGAGGTCAGCCCCAGCATTTT. Amino acids: CASSLGRGQPQHF. The V call is TRBV13, the J call TRBJ1-5; no reliable D call. Between the trimmed V and J ends, which lost 0 bases and 6 bases, there was a span of 6 bases. This CDR3 comprises 13 residues. CDR1 and CDR2 from the germline V gene are PRHDT and FYEKMQ (reference sequence). Full variable domain (outside the CDR3, taken from reference TRBV13 and TRBJ1-5): AAGVIQSPRHLIKEKRETATLKCYPIPRHDTVYWYQQGPGQDPQFLISFYEKMQSDKGSIPDRFSAQQFSDYHSELNMSSLELGDSALYFCASSLGRGQPQHFGDGTRLSIL.

The rearrangement links TRBV5-1 to TRBJ2-7; tentative D call: TRBD1 (5 bases). V was shortened by 3 bases and J by 0 bases, with 10 bases between the two germline ends. The germline V gene has CDR1 SGHRS and CDR2 YFSETQ. The CDR3 totals 14 residues. The CDR3 DNA sequence: TGCGCCAGCAGCTCAGGGCCTAGCTCCTACGAGCAGTACTTC. Residues: CASSSGPSSYEQYF.

CDR3 protein: CASSFGQGGFYEQYF. CDR3 sequence (DNA): TGTGCCAGCAGTTTCGGGCAGGGTGGATTCTACGAGCAGTACTTC. The genes are TRBV27 and TRBJ2-7; TRBD1 might be the D (5 bases). The CDR3 consists of 15 residues. Germline CDR1 and CDR2: MNHEY and SMNVEV (reference sequence). Trimming took 3 bases from V and 3 from J, leaving 15 bases between them.

The rearrangement uses TRBV7-2 and TRBJ2-1; D remains unclear. Germline CDR1 reads SGHTA; CDR2 reads FQGNSA. Trimming cost V 0 bases and J 5 bases, with 8 bases left between them. The CDR3 is 14 amino acids. The CDR3 DNA is TGTGCCAGCAGCTTAGCGTTTGGAGACAATGAGCAGTTCTTC. Translated, it gives CASSLAFGDNEQFF.

This chain connects TRBV16 to TRBJ1-1, with 8 positions matching TRBD1. Germline-derived CDR1 and CDR2 are KGHSY and FQNENV. This CDR3 has 14 amino acids. V shed 6 bases and J 7 bases; nucleotides not matched to a gene: 10. The CDR3 coding sequence is TGTGCCAGCAGTCACGTACAGGGGGTTGGTGAAGCTTTCTTT. It codes for CASSHVQGVGEAFF.

In this sample, this clone turned up a few times. This chain uses TRBV5-5 with TRBJ1-1, with D possibly TRBD1 on 5 matching bases. The CDR3 consists of 14 residues. V dropped 3 bases and J dropped 4 bases, with 13 bases sitting between them. In germline, CDR1 is SGHKS, CDR2 YYEKEE (reference sequence). In DNA form, the CDR3 reads TGTGCCAGCAGCTCGACAGCCTTCGGCACTGAAGCTTTCTTT. Protein product: CASSSTAFGTEAFF.

The CDR3 sequence is CASKTGGASGKGYEQYV. In DNA form, the CDR3 reads TGTGCCAGCAAAACCGGGGGGGCTAGCGGGAAAGGGTACGAGCAGTACGTC. J is TRBJ2-7 and V is TRBV27; the match to TRBD2 covers 9 bases. The V and J ends lost 7 bases and 4 bases, in that order; junction bases with no gene match: 17. The CDR3 sequence is 17 residues long. Germline V gene data show CDR1 as MNHEY and CDR2 as SMNVEV (reference sequence).

The chain couples TRBV4-1 to TRBJ1-4; D unclear. Looked up from germline, CDR1 is MGHRA and CDR2 is YSYEKL. This CDR3 has 16 amino acids. The V end lost 3 bases, the J end lost 6 bases, and 17 bases lay between the germline ends. The CDR3, as DNA: TGCGCCAGCAGCCACGATGAGGATGGCGGTTATGAAAAACTGTTTTTT. Protein: CASSHDEDGGYEKLFF.

The chain carries TRBV3-1 (or the pseudogene TRBV3-2) and TRBJ1-5; D is unresolved. The length of the CDR3 is 16 residues. The germline V gene encodes CDR1 LGHDT and CDR2 YNNKEL (reference sequence). Trimming stripped 1 base from V and 0 bases from J, with 10 bases between. The CDR3 spells CASSQGGRTSNQPQHF. The CDR3, as DNA: TGTGCCAGCAGCCAAGGCGGGCGGACTAGCAATCAGCCCCAGCATTTT.

The chain employs TRBV5-5 and TRBJ2-7; 7 bases map to TRBD2. Germline CDR1 reads SGHKS; CDR2 reads YYEKEE (reference sequence). V shed 7 bases, J shed 1 base, and the junction held 11 bases outside the gene matches. The CDR3 has 15 residues. Here the CDR3 reads CASSWYSGGSYEQYF. The CDR3 bases are TGTGCCAGCTCTTGGTATTCCGGGGGGTCCTACGAGCAGTACTTC.

The V call is TRBV6-5, the J call TRBJ2-7; TRBD1 matches at 9 bases. The CDR3 covers 15 residues. V shed 4 bases and J 0 bases; nucleotides not matched to a gene: 4. Per the germline V gene, CDR1 is MNHEY and CDR2 is SVGAGI. The CDR3 region has the DNA TGTGCCAGCAGTTCACAGGGGGCGAGCTCCTACGAGCAGTACTTC. Amino acid sequence: CASSSQGASSYEQYF.

The chain couples TRBV5-1 to TRBJ2-7; D possibly corresponds to TRBD1 (6 bases). The CDR3 consists of 15 residues. The germline V gene encodes CDR1 SGHRS and CDR2 YFSETQ. With 4 bases removed from V and 2 bases from J, the gap between germline ends came to 16 bases. Here the CDR3 reads CASSPAGDTTYEQYV. As DNA, the CDR3 is TGCGCCAGCAGCCCCGCTGGGGACACCACCTACGAGCAGTACGTC.

The chain has TRBV5-1 and TRBJ1-1; D unresolved. CDR3 length: 14 residues. CDR1 is SGHRS and CDR2 is YFSETQ in the germline V gene. V dropped 0 bases and J dropped 5 bases, with 11 bases sitting between them. As DNA, the CDR3 is TGCGCCAGCAGCTTGGCCCTCCGAGGGACTGAAGCTTTCTTT. This sequence encodes CASSLALRGTEAFF. Combining the CDR3 with reference TRBV5-1 and TRBJ1-1 gives the whole variable domain KAGVTQTPRYLIKTRGQQVTLSCSPISGHRSVSWYQQTPGQGLQFLFEYFSETQRNKGNFPGRFSGRQFSNSRSEMNVSTLELGDSALYLCASSLALRGTEAFFGQGTRLTVV.

CDR3 residues: CASSLGGKPYEQYF. The CDR3 bases are TGCGCCAGCAGCTTGGGAGGGAAACCCTACGAGCAGTACTTC. The chain uses TRBV5-1 and TRBJ2-7, with a tentative D call TRBD2 (5 bases). V lost 0 bases to trimming and J lost 2 bases, with 9 bases between them. The CDR3 runs to 14 residues. Germline values: CDR1 SGHRS, CDR2 YFSETQ. Full variable domain (remainder filled in from reference TRBV5-1 and TRBJ2-7): KAGVTQTPRYLIKTRGQQVTLSCSPISGHRSVSWYQQTPGQGLQFLFEYFSETQRNKGNFPGRFSGRQFSNSRSEMNVSTLELGDSALYLCASSLGGKPYEQYFGPGTRLTVT.

This chain connects TRBV13 to TRBJ1-3; D may be TRBD1 (6 bases). The CDR3 length is 15 residues. The germline V gene has CDR1 PRHDT and CDR2 FYEKMQ (reference sequence). The germline V and J ends were trimmed by 3 bases and 2 bases, with 11 bases remaining between them. The CDR3, as DNA: TGTGCCAGCAGCTTCAGGACAGCTACTGGAAACACCATATATTTT. Encoded protein: CASSFRTATGNTIYF. The full variable domain, in which reference TRBV13 and TRBJ1-3 provide the parts outside the CDR3, is AAGVIQSPRHLIKEKRETATLKCYPIPRHDTVYWYQQGPGQDPQFLISFYEKMQSDKGSIPDRFSAQQFSDYHSELNMSSLELGDSALYFCASSFRTATGNTIYFGEGSWLTVV.

The chain links TRBV30 to TRBJ2-2; D remains unclear. V gave up 1 base and J gave up 7 bases, with 10 bases separating them. This CDR3 contains 13 residues. In germline, CDR1 is GTSNPN, CDR2 SVGIG (reference sequence). The CDR3 coding sequence is TGTGCCTGGAGTGGTGGTTACGGCGGGGAGCTGTTTTTT. It encodes CAWSGGYGGELFF.

The gene calls are TRBV6-2 or TRBV6-3 and TRBJ1-2; TRBD1 agrees at 10 bases. Germline V lookup: CDR1 MNHEY, CDR2 SVGEGT. The CDR3 extends over 15 amino acids. V shed 5 bases and J 6 bases; nucleotides not matched to a gene: 9. The CDR3, as DNA: TGTGCCAGCAGTATACCGGGACAGGGGTTCAATGGCTACACCTTC. Translation gives CASSIPGQGFNGYTF.

V and J are TRBV6-5 and TRBJ1-1; tentative D call: TRBD1 (6 bases). V lost 0 bases and J 5 bases, leaving 10 bases between the germline ends. The CDR3 totals 14 residues. Germline V gene sequence: CDR1 MNHEY, CDR2 SVGAGI. Written as DNA, the CDR3 is TGTGCCAGCAGTTACTCCACAGGGAAAACTGAAGCTTTCTTT. Its protein is CASSYSTGKTEAFF.

The chain joins TRBV3-1 (or the pseudogene TRBV3-2) to TRBJ1-1; TRBD1 might be the D (6 bases). The CDR3 extends over 14 amino acids. Germline V gene sequence: CDR1 LGHDT, CDR2 YNNKEL (reference sequence). V was shortened by 5 bases and J by 2 bases, with 12 bases between the two germline ends. CDR3: CASSALRGNTEAFF. The CDR3 DNA is TGTGCCAGCAGCGCACTCAGGGGAAACACTGAAGCTTTCTTT.

The CDR3 DNA reads TGCGCCAGCAGCACTGCACGGGACTTGGAGGACTATGGCTACACCTTC. As protein: CASSTARDLEDYGYTF. The rearrangement joins TRBV4-3 to TRBJ1-2; weak D call: TRBD1 (5 bases). The V end was cut by 5 bases, the J end by 3 bases, with 19 bases between. The germline V gene encodes CDR1 LGHNA and CDR2 YSLEER. The CDR3 covers 16 residues.

DNA for the CDR3: TGTGCCAGCGGAGGGGGCGGGGACAGAGGGGAGACCCAGTACTTC. It encodes CASGGGGDRGETQYF. This chain uses TRBV6-5 with TRBJ2-5; D possibly corresponds to TRBD1 (7 bases). V was shortened by 8 bases and J by 5 bases, with 21 bases between the two germline ends. Germline V gives CDR1 MNHEY, CDR2 SVGAGI. This CDR3 spans 15 amino acids.

The chain is built from TRBV18 and TRBJ2-7; TRBD1 aligns across 7 bases. The CDR3 totals 14 residues. Looked up from germline, CDR1 is KGHSH and CDR2 is LQKENI. The trim removed 3 bases at V and 3 bases at J, leaving 5 bases unmatched. The CDR3 coding sequence is TGTGCCAGCTCACCGCGACAGGGTGTCTACGAGCAGTACGTC. This translates into CASSPRQGVYEQYV.

V usage is TRBV9 and J usage is TRBJ2-1, with 7 bases aligning to TRBD2. This CDR3 contains 16 residues. The V gene's germline CDR1 is SGDLS and CDR2 YYNGEE. J lost 2 bases, V lost 0 bases, and 5 bases had no gene match. In nucleotides, the CDR3 is TGTGCCAGCAGCGTAGGGGGGGGTATACCCTACAATGAGCAGTTCTTC. As protein: CASSVGGGIPYNEQFF.

The chain has TRBV7-2 and TRBJ1-2; tentative D call: TRBD1 (6 bases). This CDR3 is built from 14 residues. Trimming took 3 bases from V and 6 from J, leaving 14 bases between them. Germline CDR1 SGHTA, CDR2 FQGNSA. The CDR3 nucleotides read TGTGCCAGCAGCTTTGGGAGGGGGTATGATGGCTACACCTTC. Amino acids: CASSFGRGYDGYTF.

This clone was seen a single time. This chain links TRBV6-5 with TRBJ1-2; 9 bases match TRBD1. This CDR3 is built from 14 residues. The J segment lost 2 bases and the V segment lost 7 bases, leaving 5 bases of the junction unmatched. The germline CDR1 and CDR2 sequences are MNHEY and SVGAGI. The DNA for the CDR3 is TGTGCCAGCATTAGGACAGGGGTAAACTATGGCTACACCTTC. Amino acid sequence: CASIRTGVNYGYTF.

The chain couples TRBV7-9 to TRBJ2-3; D might be TRBD1 (6 bases). Germline V gene data show CDR1 as SEHNR and CDR2 as FQNEAQ (reference sequence). This CDR3 has 13 amino acids. Trimming cost V 5 bases and J 4 bases, with 10 bases left between them. The CDR3 region is CASSPHRADTQYF. DNA for the CDR3: TGTGCCAGCAGCCCCCACAGGGCAGATACGCAGTATTTT.